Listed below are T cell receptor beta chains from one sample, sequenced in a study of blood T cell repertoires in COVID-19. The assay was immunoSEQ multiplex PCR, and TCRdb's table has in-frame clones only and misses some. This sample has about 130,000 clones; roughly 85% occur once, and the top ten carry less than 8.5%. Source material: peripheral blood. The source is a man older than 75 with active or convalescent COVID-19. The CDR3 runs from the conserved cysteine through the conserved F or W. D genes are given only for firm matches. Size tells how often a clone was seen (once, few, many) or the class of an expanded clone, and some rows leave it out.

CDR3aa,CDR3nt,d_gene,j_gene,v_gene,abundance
CASSSPFQFLAADDTQYF,TGTGCCAGCAGCTCCCCGTTCCAGTTCCTAGCGGCTGACGATACGCAGTATTTT,TRBD2,TRBJ2-3,TRBV11-2,few
CASSIDLVNQPQHF,TGTGCCAGTAGTATAGATCTTGTCAATCAGCCCCAGCATTTT,.,TRBJ1-5,TRBV19,.
CASSYPDRQFGNQPQHF,TGTGCCAGCAGTTACCCGGACAGGCAATTCGGGAATCAGCCCCAGCATTTT,TRBD1,TRBJ1-5,TRBV6-2/TRBV6-3,.
CASSARGQSPLHF,TGTGCCAGCAGCGCCAGGGGGCAATCACCCCTCCACTTT,TRBD1,TRBJ1-6,TRBV9,.
CASELGGAQDTQYF,TGTGCCAGCGAGCTCGGAGGAGCTCAAGATACGCAGTATTTT,.,TRBJ2-3,TRBV6-5,.
CASSPRDKPPETQYF,TGTGCCAGCAGCCCTCGGGACAAGCCTCCTGAGACCCAGTACTTC,.,TRBJ2-5,TRBV9,.
CASTSLGGDENIQYF,TGTGCCAGCACCTCCCTAGGGGGGGATGAAAACATTCAGTACTTC,.,TRBJ2-4,TRBV5-4,.
CASSPRGFSDYGYTF,TGTGCCAGCAGCCCACGGGGGTTCAGTGACTATGGCTACACCTTC,.,TRBJ1-2,TRBV3-1/TRBV3-2,.
CASSLEAGANTEAFF,TGTGCCAGCAGCTTAGAGGCAGGGGCTAACACTGAAGCTTTCTTT,.,TRBJ1-1,TRBV7-2,.
CASSIGGQGTTEAFF,TGTGCCAGTAGTATCGGGGGACAGGGCACGACTGAAGCTTTCTTT,TRBD1,TRBJ1-1,TRBV19,once
CASSVQGSSYEQYF,TGTGCCAGTAGTGTACAGGGGAGCTCCTACGAGCAGTACTTC,TRBD1,TRBJ2-7,TRBV19,.
CATAGGFKTNEKLFF,TGTGCCACCGCGGGGGGATTCAAGACTAATGAAAAACTGTTTTTT,.,TRBJ1-4,TRBV15,.